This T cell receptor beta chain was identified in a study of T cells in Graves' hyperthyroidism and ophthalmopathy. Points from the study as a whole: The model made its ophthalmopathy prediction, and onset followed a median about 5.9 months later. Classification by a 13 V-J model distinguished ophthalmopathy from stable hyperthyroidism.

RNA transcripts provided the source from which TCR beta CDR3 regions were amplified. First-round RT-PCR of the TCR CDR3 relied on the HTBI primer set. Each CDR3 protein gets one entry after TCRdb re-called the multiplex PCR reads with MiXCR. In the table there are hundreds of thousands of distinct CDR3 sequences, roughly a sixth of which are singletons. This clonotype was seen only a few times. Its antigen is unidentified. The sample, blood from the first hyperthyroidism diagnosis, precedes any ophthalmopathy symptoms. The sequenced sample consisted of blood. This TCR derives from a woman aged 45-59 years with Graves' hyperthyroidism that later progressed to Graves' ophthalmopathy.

The CDR3 region has the DNA TGTGCCAGCAGCCGTAGGTGGCAGGAGAACACTGAAGCTTTCTTT. Its protein product is CASSRRWQENTEAFF. J is TRBJ1-1 and V is TRBV9; D remains ambiguous. V gave up 4 bases and J gave up 1 base, with 14 bases separating them. This CDR3 comprises 15 residues. Per germline, CDR1 SGDLS and CDR2 YYNGEE.